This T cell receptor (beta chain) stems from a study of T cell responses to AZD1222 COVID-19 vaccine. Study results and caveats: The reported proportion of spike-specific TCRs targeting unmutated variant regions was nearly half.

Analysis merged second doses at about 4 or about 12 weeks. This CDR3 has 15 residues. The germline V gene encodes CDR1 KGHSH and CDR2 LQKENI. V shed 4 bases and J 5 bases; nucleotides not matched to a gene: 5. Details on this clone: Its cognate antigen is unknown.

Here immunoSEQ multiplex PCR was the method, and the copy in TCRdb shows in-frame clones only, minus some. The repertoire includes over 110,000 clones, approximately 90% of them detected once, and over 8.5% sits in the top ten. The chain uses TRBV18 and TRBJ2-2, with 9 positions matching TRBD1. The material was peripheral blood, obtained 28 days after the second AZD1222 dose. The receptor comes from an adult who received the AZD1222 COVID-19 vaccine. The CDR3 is CASSRRQGETGELFF. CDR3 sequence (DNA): TGTGCCAGCTCACGAAGACAGGGGGAAACCGGGGAGCTGTTTTTT.